This T cell receptor (beta chain) derives from a study of cytomegalovirus exposure and HLA in healthy donors. Study-wide context: Approximately 190 million T cells yielded more than 90 million unique TCR beta sequences, as an earlier analysis found.

CDR1 is LGHNA and CDR2 is YSLEER in the germline V gene. Trimming took 1 base from V and 13 from J, leaving 14 bases between them. This CDR3 spans 14 amino acids. Comments on this clone: Antigen unknown.

Findings of the study overall: Later on, an analysis showed TCR association rates differing by HLA locus, with DRB1 the most and HLA-C the fewest. Per a later analysis, fewer than 20,000 TCR beta sequences showed association with HLA alleles at 0.05 false discovery rate.

The PCR had 60 Vbeta and 13 Jbeta primers. The method was immunoSEQ multiplex PCR; TCRdb's version includes in-frame clones alone and lacks a portion of them. The table records about 160,000 clones, roughly 85% of them present only once. The sequencing input was PBMCs. The source of this sequence is a woman in her fifties or sixties in good health and CMV-seropositive. The chain is built from TRBV4-3 and TRBJ1-6; D not resolved. This CDR3 is CASSQGSGSGPLHF. CDR3 sequence (DNA): TGCGCCAGCAGCCAAGGCTCGGGGTCCGGGCCCCTCCACTTT.